Listed below are T cell receptor beta chains from one sample, sequenced in a study of T-cell reconstitution after alpha-beta-depleted transplantation in children. Each CDR3 protein is one row after TCRdb ran MiXCR on the PCR reads. Of roughly 500,000 distinct CDR3 sequences in the sample, approximately 30% were seen once. The source material was PBMCs from the stem cell graft donor, sampled from the stem cell graft. Receptors were obtained from a human donor who donated a stem cell graft to a child with aplastic anemia. The CDR3 runs from the conserved cysteine through the conserved F or W. D genes are given only for firm matches. Expanded clones get a size class; other rows say once, few or many, or leave the size out.

len	v_gene	abundance	j_gene	d_gene	CDR3aa	CDR3nt
16	TRBV6-2/TRBV6-3	few	TRBJ2-7	NA	CASSDPEVKRVYEQYF	TGTGCCAGCAGTGATCCTGAGGTTAAGCGGGTCTACGAGCAGTACTTC
14	TRBV7-2	few	TRBJ1-6	NA	CASSSGTFVSPLHF	TGTGCCAGCAGCTCCGGGACATTCGTCTCCCCCCTCCACTTT
14	TRBV7-9	NA	TRBJ2-7	TRBD1	CASSLGQGIYEQYF	TGTGCCAGCAGCTTAGGACAGGGAATCTACGAGCAGTACTTC
17	TRBV10-3	few	TRBJ2-5	TRBD2	CAISGTLAGETQETQYF	TGTGCCATCAGTGGGACCCTAGCGGGAGAGACACAAGAGACCCAGTACTTC
16	TRBV3-1	NA	TRBJ2-7	NA	CASSQGRPRGTYEQYF	TGTGCCAGCAGCCAAGGGCGTCCGCGGGGAACCTACGAGCAGTACTTC
17	TRBV13	NA	TRBJ1-2	TRBD1	CASSPGTGGPTNYGYTF	TGTGCCAGCAGCCCCGGGACAGGGGGACCGACTAACTATGGCTACACCTTC
13	TRBV20-1	NA	TRBJ2-1	TRBD2	CSARSAGGGEQFF	TGCAGTGCTAGGTCAGCGGGAGGAGGAGAGCAGTTCTTC
12	TRBV29-1	few	TRBJ2-7	TRBD2	CSVETSGHEQYF	TGCAGCGTCGAGACTAGCGGTCACGAGCAGTACTTC
16	TRBV20-1	NA	TRBJ2-1	TRBD2	CSARAPLAGGWHEQFF	TGCAGTGCTAGAGCTCCCCTAGCGGGTGGCTGGCATGAGCAGTTCTTC
16	TRBV15	few	TRBJ1-2	TRBD1	CATRNSRDSPIHGYTF	TGTGCCACCAGAAATAGCCGGGACAGCCCTATTCATGGCTACACCTTC
18	TRBV7-2	NA	TRBJ2-3	TRBD2	CASSLSVSGGGGTDTQYF	TGTGCCAGCAGCTTATCGGTCTCGGGCGGGGGGGGCACAGATACGCAGTATTTT
13	TRBV12-3/TRBV12-4	NA	TRBJ2-1	NA	CASSPGTTGEQFF	TGTGCCAGCAGTCCCGGAACGACGGGAGAGCAGTTCTTC
13	TRBV29-1	few	TRBJ1-5	NA	CSVEEQPNQPQHF	TGCAGCGTTGAAGAGCAGCCAAATCAGCCCCAGCATTTT
16	TRBV29-1	NA	TRBJ2-1	NA	CSVETGEKPSYNEQFF	TGCAGCGTTGAAACGGGGGAGAAACCCTCCTACAATGAGCAGTTCTTC
12	TRBV20-1	NA	TRBJ2-7	NA	CSASRQTYEQYF	TGCAGTGCGAGTAGGCAAACCTACGAGCAGTACTTC
16	TRBV14	NA	TRBJ2-1	TRBD1	CASSHRDKRTGDEQFF	TGTGCCAGCAGCCACCGTGACAAGCGTACAGGGGATGAGCAGTTCTTC
15	TRBV6-5	NA	TRBJ1-6	NA	CASSYSGRGNSPLHF	TGTGCCAGCAGTTACTCGGGCAGGGGCAATTCACCCCTCCACTTT
10	TRBV29-1	NA	TRBJ1-1	NA	CSVDSTEAFF	TGCAGCGTTGATAGCACTGAAGCTTTCTTT
12	TRBV7-2	NA	TRBJ1-2	NA	CASSPRGRGYTF	TGTGCCAGCAGCCCCAGGGGTCGAGGCTACACCTTC
9	TRBV12-3/TRBV12-4	NA	TRBJ2-1	NA	CASGVEQFF	TGTGCCAGCGGTGTTGAGCAGTTCTTC
15	TRBV20-1	NA	TRBJ2-1	NA	CSARDLGTFDNEQFF	TGCAGTGCTAGAGATCTAGGTACGTTCGACAATGAGCAGTTCTTC
14	TRBV5-1	NA	TRBJ2-1	NA	CASSIGTEYNEQFF	TGCGCCAGCAGCATCGGGACTGAATACAATGAGCAGTTCTTC
17	TRBV20-1	NA	TRBJ2-7	NA	CSATLQKRGRFPYEQYF	TGCAGTGCCACACTCCAGAAACGGGGACGCTTTCCCTACGAGCAGTACTTC
17	TRBV5-6	once	TRBJ2-4	TRBD1	CASSCNFRRDSVCIQYF	TGTGCCAGCAGCTGTAACTTTCGCCGGGACAGCGTCTGCATTCAGTACTTC
15	TRBV4-2	few	TRBJ1-1	NA	CASSAAAKTNTEAFF	TGTGCCTCCTCCGCGGCGGCGAAGACGAACACTGAAGCTTTCTTT
13	TRBV29-1	NA	TRBJ1-5	NA	CSVVQNSNQPQHF	TGCAGCGTTGTACAGAATAGCAATCAGCCCCAGCATTTT
16	TRBV5-5	NA	TRBJ2-2	NA	CASSWTFVGGTGELFF	TGTGCCAGCAGCTGGACCTTCGTAGGGGGCACCGGGGAGCTGTTTTTT
16	TRBV6-1	NA	TRBJ1-2	TRBD1	CASSSGTGGISYGYTF	TGTGCCAGCAGCTCCGGGACAGGGGGGATCTCCTATGGCTACACCTTC
12	TRBV30	NA	TRBJ1-2	NA	CAWSVTGYGYTF	TGTGCCTGGAGTGTGACAGGCTATGGCTACACCTTC
17	TRBV6-2/TRBV6-3	few	TRBJ1-6	NA	CASRSDRSRMKNSPLHF	TGTGCCAGCAGAAGCGACAGATCCCGAATGAAGAATTCACCCCTCCACTTT
14	TRBV6-5	NA	TRBJ2-4	NA	CASSYSWGESIQYF	TGTGCCAGCAGTTACTCTTGGGGGGAGAGCATTCAGTACTTC
15	TRBV7-9	NA	TRBJ2-1	NA	CASSLASVPANEQFF	TGTGCCAGCAGCTTGGCTTCTGTGCCGGCCAATGAGCAGTTCTTC
15	TRBV15	NA	TRBJ2-4	NA	CATSRDRLAKNIQYF	TGTGCCACCAGCAGAGACAGACTAGCCAAAAACATTCAGTACTTC
14	TRBV12-3/TRBV12-4	few	TRBJ2-5	TRBD2	CASSSSGGGETQYF	TGTGCCAGCAGTTCAAGCGGGGGAGGTGAGACCCAGTACTTC
13	TRBV5-5	few	TRBJ2-1	NA	CASSLDSFGEQFF	TGTGCCAGCAGCCTGGACTCCTTCGGTGAGCAGTTCTTC
13	TRBV20-1	NA	TRBJ1-3	NA	CSAPWGSGNTIYF	TGCAGTGCCCCCTGGGGCTCTGGAAACACCATATATTTT